The 14 T cell receptor beta chains listed next were all sequenced from one sample in a study of blood T cell repertoires in COVID-19. Here immunoSEQ multiplex PCR was the method, and the copy in TCRdb shows in-frame clones only, minus some. The table lists fewer than 300,000 clones, 80% to 95% of them singletons. Sequencing input: PBMCs or T cells enriched from blood (not recorded which). The receptors come from a woman aged 30 to 39 who had recovered from COVID-19.

The chain joins TRBV28 to TRBJ2-7; 7 bases align to TRBD1. Germline CDR1 MDHEN, CDR2 SYDVKM. This CDR3 is built from 15 residues. Unmatched junction bases numbered 15, after V lost 10 bases and J lost 3 bases. The CDR3 nucleotides read TGTGCCACCAATGGGTGGCAGGGGGTGGGCTACGAGCAGTACTTC. This translates into CATNGWQGVGYEQYF. Full variable domain (rest looked up from reference TRBV28 and TRBJ2-7): DVKVTQSSRYLVKRTGEKVFLECVQDMDHENMFWYRQDPGLGLRLIYFSYDVKMKEKGDIPEGYSVSREKKERFSLILESASTNQTSMYLCATNGWQGVGYEQYFGPGTRLTVT.

This chain connects TRBV12-3 or TRBV12-4 to TRBJ1-2; a possible D gene is TRBD1 (5 bases). The V and J ends lost 1 base and 14 bases respectively, with 14 bases between them. The CDR3 runs to 12 residues. The CDR3 reads CASSLEHGGRTF. DNA for the CDR3: TGTGCCAGCAGTTTAGAGCACGGGGGTCGGACCTTC.

The chain is built from TRBV6-1 and TRBJ2-1, with unresolved D. Germline CDR1 MNHNS, CDR2 SASEGT. V was cut by 3 bases and J by 4 bases, with 10 bases left in between. CDR3 size: 14 residues. For the CDR3, the DNA is TGTGCCAGCAGTGAGCGTAACAGTTACAATGAGCAGTTCTTC. Translation gives CASSERNSYNEQFF.

The chain is built from TRBV7-9 and TRBJ2-3; 9 bases match TRBD2. V shed 5 bases and J 3 bases; nucleotides not matched to a gene: 12. The CDR3 extends over 17 amino acids. Germline V gene sequence: CDR1 SEHNR, CDR2 FQNEAQ (reference sequence). CDR3 region: CASSPRGGRALTDTQYF. The CDR3 DNA sequence: TGTGCCAGCAGCCCCAGGGGCGGGAGGGCCTTGACAGATACGCAGTATTTT.

The chain carries TRBV21-1 and TRBJ2-7; TRBD2 was called by the table and not checked on the DNA. TRBV21-1 is a pseudogene locus. CDR3 length: 20 residues. The CDR3 sequence is CASSSREVIPGTSGSYEQYF. The CDR3 nucleotides are TGTGCCAGCAGCTCCCGCGAAGTAATTCCCGGGACTAGCGGGAGCTACGAGCAGTACTTC.

The genes are TRBV2 and TRBJ1-2, with 7 bases that match TRBD1. CDR1 SNHLY and CDR2 FYNNEI come from the germline V gene. V shed 10 bases and J 2 bases; nucleotides not matched to a gene: 13. This CDR3 comprises 15 residues. The CDR3 DNA follows: TGTGCCACCAGCTCCTCAACGACAGGGAACTATGGCTACACCTTC. It codes for CATSSSTTGNYGYTF.

Written as DNA, the CDR3 is TGTGCCAGCAGTTCGACTAGCGGAACCTACGAGCAGTACTTC. Its protein is CASSSTSGTYEQYF. The genes are TRBV6-2 or TRBV6-3 and TRBJ2-7; 9 bases match TRBD2. V dropped 4 bases and J dropped 2; count of bases not matched to a gene: 3. The CDR3 runs to 14 residues. Germline V gives CDR1 MNHEY, CDR2 SVGEGT.

The CDR3, as DNA: TGTGCCAGTAGTAAATCGGGTGAAAAACTGTTTTTT. Translated, it gives CASSKSGEKLFF. The genes are TRBV19 and TRBJ1-4; D is unclear. The V end lost 4 bases, the J end lost 7 bases, and 7 bases lay between the germline ends. The CDR3 runs to 12 residues. Germline assignment: CDR1 LNHDA and CDR2 SQIVND (reference sequence).

V and J are TRBV29-1 and TRBJ2-1, with D maybe TRBD2 (5 bases). The CDR3 runs 12 residues. The V gene's germline CDR1 is SQVTM and CDR2 ANQGSEA. V dropped 1 base and J dropped 10 bases, with 11 bases sitting between them. In DNA form, the CDR3 reads TGCAGCGTTGAAGGGACTCCCTCGGAGCAGTTCTTC. It is translated as CSVEGTPSEQFF.

The chain is built from TRBV27 and TRBJ1-1; 7 bases map to TRBD1. Germline trimming cut 2 bases from V and 5 bases from J; bases unmatched to any gene: 8. CDR3 length: 15 residues. Germline V CDR1 and CDR2: MNHEY, SMNVEV (reference sequence). Here the CDR3 reads CASSLQGTVKTEAFF. CDR3 coding DNA: TGTGCCAGCAGTTTACAGGGGACAGTTAAGACTGAAGCTTTCTTT.

V gene TRBV2 combines with J gene TRBJ1-4; a possible D gene is TRBD1 (6 bases). This CDR3 is 15 amino acids long. Germline CDR1 SNHLY, CDR2 FYNNEI. Trimming pared 6 bases from V and 5 bases from J, leaving 16 bases between. Here the CDR3 reads CASREQGIYNEKLFF. The CDR3 nucleotides are TGTGCCAGCAGGGAACAGGGCATTTACAATGAAAAACTGTTTTTT.

This sequence joins TRBV30 and TRBJ2-5; 12 nucleotides match TRBD2. With 6 bases clipped from V and 0 bases from J, the junction kept 5 bases outside the gene matches. The CDR3 loop spans 15 amino acids. CDR1 is GTSNPN, CDR2 SVGIG, per germline (reference sequence). The CDR3 bases are TGTGCCTGCGGACTAGCGGGACCGTACCAAGAGACCCAGTACTTC. Translation: CACGLAGPYQETQYF.

V usage is TRBV30 and J usage is TRBJ1-6; D might be TRBD1 (6 bases). CDR3 length equals 14 residues. Germline-derived CDR1 and CDR2 are GTSNPN and SVGIG (reference sequence). The V and J ends lost 3 bases and 9 bases respectively, with 15 bases between them. CDR3 in amino acids: CAWSSGAGISPLHF. DNA of the CDR3: TGTGCCTGGAGCTCAGGGGCTGGGATTTCACCCCTCCACTTT.

The chain employs TRBV27 and TRBJ1-1; tentatively, D is TRBD1 (5 bases). CDR3 length: 14 residues. CDR1 is MNHEY and CDR2 is SMNVEV in the germline V gene (reference sequence). The V end lost 4 bases, the J end lost 6 bases, and 15 bases lay between the germline ends. Written as DNA, the CDR3 is TGTGCCAGCAGTTGGGGGGTAGGGGTCGCTGAAGCTTTCTTT. Its translation is CASSWGVGVAEAFF.